This T cell receptor (beta chain) was captured by sequencing in a study of T cell clonotyping in hematopoietic cell transplantation. Study findings and constraints: After transplant, recipient diversity fell while pathologically expanded clonotypes grew through day 180. Few recipient clonotypes overlapped donors; over 95% were de novo at given depth. Without cell sorting, CD4 versus CD8 contributions remain unresolved.

Only one count was recorded for this clone. Antigen: not known. Profiled with immunoSEQ multiplex PCR; TCRdb holds only in-frame clones, not every one. The sample has about 9,500 clones; 80% to 95% are singletons. Recipient blood drawn about 28 days pretransplant and days 30, 100, 180 after. The CDR3 contains 16 residues. J gave up 6 bases and V 2 bases, and 13 bases lay outside the gene matches. Germline assignment: CDR1 GTSNPN and CDR2 SVGIG (reference sequence). The source of this sequence is a male patient aged 45-60 years who had an allogeneic stem cell transplant from a related donor, so T cells may come from the graft donor. Some clones in this sample may be carry-over from other donors' samples. The chain carries TRBV30 and TRBJ1-5, with TRBD1 identical over 7 bases. The sample in question was PBMCs, obtained 100 days after allogeneic stem cell transplant. The CDR3 reads CAWSQGGAEEGQPQHF. Written as DNA, the CDR3 is TGTGCCTGGAGTCAGGGGGGGGCTGAAGAGGGTCAGCCCCAGCATTTT.